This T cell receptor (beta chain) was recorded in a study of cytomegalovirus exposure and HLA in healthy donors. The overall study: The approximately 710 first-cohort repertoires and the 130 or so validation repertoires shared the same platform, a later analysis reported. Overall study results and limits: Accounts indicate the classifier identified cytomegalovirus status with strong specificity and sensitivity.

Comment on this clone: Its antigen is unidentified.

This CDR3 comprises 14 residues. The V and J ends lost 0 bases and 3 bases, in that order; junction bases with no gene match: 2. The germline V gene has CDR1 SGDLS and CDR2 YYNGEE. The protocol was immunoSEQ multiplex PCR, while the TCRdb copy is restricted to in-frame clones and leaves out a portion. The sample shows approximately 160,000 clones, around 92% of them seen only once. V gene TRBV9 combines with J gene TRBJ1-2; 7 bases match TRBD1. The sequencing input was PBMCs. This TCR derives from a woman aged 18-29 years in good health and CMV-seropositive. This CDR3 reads CASSVDRGYYGYTF. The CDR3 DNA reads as TGTGCCAGCAGCGTAGACAGGGGCTACTATGGCTACACCTTC.